The clone carrying this T cell receptor beta chain was observed a handful of times. This record comes from a study of OX40 agonist ivuxolimab in advanced cancers. CDR1 and CDR2 from the germline V gene are SGDLS and YYNGEE. Between the trimmed V and J ends, which lost 0 bases and 10 bases, there was a span of 10 bases. The CDR3 consists of 12 residues. The repertoire was sequenced with immunoSEQ multiplex PCR; TCRdb's copy has only in-frame clones and lacks some. The data hold approximately 22,000 clones, with approximately 81% observed a single time. The rearrangement joins TRBV9 to TRBJ1-1; D perhaps matches TRBD1 (5 bases). The sequences come from CD4+ or CD8+ T cells sorted from blood, collected in a trial of the OX40 agonist ivuxolimab. This receptor was identified in an adult with an advanced solid tumor such as melanoma, head and neck, liver or kidney cancer. CDR3 region: CASSVEGTLAFF. In DNA form, the CDR3 reads TGTGCCAGCAGCGTAGAAGGGACTTTAGCTTTCTTT.